This T cell receptor beta chain derives from a study of blood T cell repertoires in COVID-19. Across the study: The United States, Italy and Spain provided the acute and convalescent COVID-19 samples. PBMCs, B-cell-depleted T cells, or T cells were the source of the cDNA or gDNA that made up the material.

This CDR3 spans 17 amino acids. Germline values: CDR1 SEHNR, CDR2 FQNEAQ (reference sequence). V was trimmed by 0 bases and J by 3 bases, leaving 14 bases between them. Enrollees, roughly 18 to 89 years old, lived in roughly 24 US areas. Original methodology: Counts of nucleated cells, estimated from reference gene primer amplification, were obtained. Some clones are missing from TCRdb's copy, which holds only in-frame ones; the method was immunoSEQ multiplex PCR. Clone size and V and J calls were adopted from that table, with D and trimming inferred from the DNA. Counted here are some 170,000 clones, about 90% occurring once; the ten biggest clones make up 0.95% to 1.5%.

This clonotype was obtained from a human donor with acute COVID-19. The donor label of this sample is uncertain. V usage is TRBV7-9 and J usage is TRBJ2-2; a possible D gene is TRBD1 (7 bases). Sample: PBMCs or T cells enriched from blood (not recorded which). The chain's CDR3 is CASSLAEGQLYTGELFF. Here the CDR3 DNA reads TGTGCCAGCAGCTTAGCGGAGGGACAGCTTTACACCGGGGAGCTGTTTTTT.